This TCR beta chain was sequenced for a study of T cell responses to AZD1222 COVID-19 vaccine. Timing groups of about 4 and about 12 weeks for second doses were pooled. Generated by immunoSEQ multiplex PCR, the TCRdb table keeps only in-frame clones and is missing some. This table has 150,000 to 200,000 clones, around 89% appearing once. With respect to this clone: Its antigen remains unknown.

Study-wide findings and caveats: Repertoire sampling happened only post peak T cell response. Nearly half of spike-specific TCRs reportedly go after variant regions that carry no mutations. The number of AZD1222 recipients seropositive at baseline was only five or six.

With 3 bases removed from V and 1 base from J, the gap between germline ends came to 13 bases. The CDR3 covers 15 residues. CDR1 and CDR2 (germline): SGHRS, YFSETQ. The starting material was peripheral blood, obtained 28 days after the second AZD1222 dose. V gene TRBV5-1 combines with J gene TRBJ1-1; D ambiguous. The sequence came from an adult who received the AZD1222 COVID-19 vaccine. The CDR3 spells CASSYFGLTNTEAFF. In DNA, the CDR3 is TGCGCCAGCAGCTATTTTGGATTAACGAACACTGAAGCTTTCTTT.